The clone carrying this TCR beta chain has ten or more counts. What it binds is not known. Per the germline V gene, CDR1 is SQVTM and CDR2 is ANQGSEA. V shed 6 bases and J shed 2 bases, with 18 bases lying between them. The CDR3 loop spans 15 amino acids. The data originate from a study of glioma-infiltrating T cells. Findings and limits, study-wide: Gliomas, especially low-grade, showed above-expected tissue-blood divergence; non-neoplastic patients showed below. Tissue and blood shared very few CDR3 sequences.

Using RNA template, CDR3s of TCR alpha and beta were amplified with iRepertoire arm-PCR. Tissue mRNA or PBMC total RNA, roughly 100-400 ng, went into one-step reverse transcription and amplification. TCRdb fed the multiplex PCR reads into MiXCR, producing one record per CDR3 protein. In the table there are 35,000 to 45,000 distinct CDR3 sequences, 20% to 25% of which are singletons. The sequence derives from a human donor with low-grade glioma or glioblastoma, undergoing nonglioma brain surgery, or in good health (not recorded which). The chain recombines TRBV29-1 with TRBJ2-3; tentative D call: TRBD2 (6 bases). What was sequenced was glioma tissue, nonneoplastic brain tissue, or PBMCs (not recorded which). CDR3 in amino acids: CSVPAGTGDTDTQYF. For the CDR3, the DNA is TGCAGCGTCCCAGCCGGGACGGGGGACACAGATACGCAGTATTTT.